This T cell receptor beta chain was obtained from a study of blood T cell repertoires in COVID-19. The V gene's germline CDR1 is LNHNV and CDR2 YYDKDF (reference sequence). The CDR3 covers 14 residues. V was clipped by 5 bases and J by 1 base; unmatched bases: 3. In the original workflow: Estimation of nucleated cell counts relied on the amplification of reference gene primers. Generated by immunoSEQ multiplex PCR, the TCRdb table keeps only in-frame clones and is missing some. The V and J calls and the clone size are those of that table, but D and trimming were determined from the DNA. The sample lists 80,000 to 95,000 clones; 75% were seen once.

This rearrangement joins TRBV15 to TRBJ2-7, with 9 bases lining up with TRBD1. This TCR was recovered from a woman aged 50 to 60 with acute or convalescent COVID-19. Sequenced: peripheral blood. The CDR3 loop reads CATSEDRGSYEQYF. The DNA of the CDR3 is TGTGCCACCAGCGAGGACAGGGGATCCTACGAGCAGTACTTC.